The clone carrying this T cell receptor beta chain has a handful of counts. Its specificity is not known. TCRdb re-called the 5' RACE reads through MiXCR, storing one row per CDR3 protein. The sample yields about 800,000 distinct CDR3 sequences, about 12% seen once. This sample was included in a study of CD8 T cells in ankylosing spondylitis. The germline V gene encodes CDR1 MNHNS and CDR2 SASEGT. CDR3 size: 13 residues. Trimming stripped 8 bases from V and 6 bases from J, with 13 bases between. Broader study findings: A TCR beta motif made of fewer than ten highly homologous variants seemed typical of ankylosing spondylitis blood.

The clonotype comes from a male donor with ankylosing spondylitis. V usage is TRBV6-1 and J usage is TRBJ2-2; possible D gene TRBD2, 5 bases. Source material: blood, either unsorted or a sorted T cell fraction (not recorded which). This CDR3 is CASGRVGAGELFF. The CDR3 bases are TGTGCCAGCGGGCGGGTAGGCGCCGGGGAGCTGTTTTTT.